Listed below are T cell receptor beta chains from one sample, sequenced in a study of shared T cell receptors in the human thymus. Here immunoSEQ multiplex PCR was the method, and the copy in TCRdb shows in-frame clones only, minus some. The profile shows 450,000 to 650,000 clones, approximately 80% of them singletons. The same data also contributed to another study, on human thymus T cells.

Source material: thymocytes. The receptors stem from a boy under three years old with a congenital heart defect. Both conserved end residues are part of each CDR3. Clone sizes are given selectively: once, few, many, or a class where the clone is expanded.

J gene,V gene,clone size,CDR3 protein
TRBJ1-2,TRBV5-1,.,CASSALNYGYTF
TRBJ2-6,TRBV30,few,CAWSRDRERTGANVLTF
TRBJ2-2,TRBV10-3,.,CATSSGSVGGPSGTGELFF
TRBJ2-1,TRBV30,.,CAWSVIAGGVNEQFF
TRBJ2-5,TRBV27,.,CASSAYLAEGETQYF
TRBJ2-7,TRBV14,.,CASSSKPSSGIYEQYF
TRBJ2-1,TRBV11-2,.,CASSRYPGGGNNEQFF
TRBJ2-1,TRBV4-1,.,CASSQDRGRGYNEQFF
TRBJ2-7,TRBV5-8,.,CASSPTSGSYEQYF
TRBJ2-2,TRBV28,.,CASSWQREIGELFF
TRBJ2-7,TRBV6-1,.,CASRSSGTGVYEQYF
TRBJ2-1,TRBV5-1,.,CASSLFGLEGRNNEQFF
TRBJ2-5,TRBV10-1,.,CASSEEGLAQGTQYF
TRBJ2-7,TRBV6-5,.,CASSYGSGGRYEQYF
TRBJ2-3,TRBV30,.,CAWSVGASGPRTDTQYF
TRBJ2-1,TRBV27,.,CASSPSPGWAGGNEQFF
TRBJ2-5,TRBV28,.,CASSSSVLGRGPQETQYF
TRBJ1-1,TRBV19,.,CASSVKWRSVSIGQADTEAFF
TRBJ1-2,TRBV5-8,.,CASSRKGQGPRGYGYTF
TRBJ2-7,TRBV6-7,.,CASSYFPSGLSYEQYF
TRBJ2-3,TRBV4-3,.,CASSQDPSGRARLKGTQYF
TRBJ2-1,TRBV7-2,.,CASSHTTVRYNEQFF
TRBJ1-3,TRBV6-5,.,CASSYAGTGAGNTIYF
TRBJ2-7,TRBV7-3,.,CASSSFGQPDLIPYEQYF
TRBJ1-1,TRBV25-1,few,CASSVDREYTEAFF
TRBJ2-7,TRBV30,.,CAWSSPYGGSYEQYF
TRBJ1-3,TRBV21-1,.,CASSKGGQGLSGNTIYF
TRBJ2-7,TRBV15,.,CATSSRSGSGSEQYF
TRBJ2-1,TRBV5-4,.,CASSNRDRGFNEQFF
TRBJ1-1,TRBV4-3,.,CASSQEGSGGRTEAFF
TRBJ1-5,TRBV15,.,CATGRGYNQPQHF
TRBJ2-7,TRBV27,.,CASSRRPQVPWYEQYF
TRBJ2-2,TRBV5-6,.,CASSLVGGGRDTGELFF
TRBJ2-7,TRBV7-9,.,CASSLPDSTYEQYF
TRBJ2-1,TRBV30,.,CAWSPGLAGVEFF
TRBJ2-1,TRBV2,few,CASSAPSGSFREQFF
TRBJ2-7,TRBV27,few,CASGLAGHSIQQYF
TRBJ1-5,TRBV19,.,CASSPGTGAGQPQHF
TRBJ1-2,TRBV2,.,CASSARQGAYGYTF
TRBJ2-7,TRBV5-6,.,CASSLIPSFSGERYF
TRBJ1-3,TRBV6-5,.,CASSSRWRSGNTIYF
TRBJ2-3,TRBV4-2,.,CASSQRSRLAGFTDTQYF
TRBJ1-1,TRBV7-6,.,CASSLDVGGRNTEAFF
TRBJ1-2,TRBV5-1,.,CASSFGTAPEANYGYTF
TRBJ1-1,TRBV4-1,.,CASSHQGDRGRAEAFF
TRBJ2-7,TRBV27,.,CASSLAGDWGYEQYF
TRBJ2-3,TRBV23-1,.,CASRLGTNCYTDTQYF
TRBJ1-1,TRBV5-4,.,CASSPRGGSNTEAFF
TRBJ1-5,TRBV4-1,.,CASSPQGQGTNQPQHF
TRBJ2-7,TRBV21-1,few,CARGNRGIHEQYF
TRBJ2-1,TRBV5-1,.,CASSLVEGKGSYNEQFF
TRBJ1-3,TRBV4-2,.,CASSPRRGTRGGNTIYF
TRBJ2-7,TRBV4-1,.,CASSQVFTGGAGYEQYF
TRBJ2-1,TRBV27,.,CASSLGGVYNEQFF
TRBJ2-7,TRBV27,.,CASSSLLLAGISYEQYF